This TCR beta chain was recovered during a study of blood T cell repertoires in COVID-19. Study-wide background: COVID-19 samples, acute and convalescent, were from the United States, Italy and Spain. Sources were T cells, B-cell-depleted T cells, or PBMCs; the material itself was cDNA or gDNA.

Authors' methods: Estimates of nucleated cell counts were drawn from the amplification of reference gene primers. Data came from immunoSEQ multiplex PCR; TCRdb stores just in-frame clones and leaves some out. V, J and clone size are taken as reported in that table, and D and trimming were inferred from the DNA itself. The table includes around 40,000 clones, approximately 90% detected once. The CDR3 totals 15 residues. Germline V gene sequence: CDR1 SGHRS, CDR2 YFSETQ. The V segment lost 5 bases and the J segment 4 bases; nucleotides outside the gene matches: 6. The TCR comes from a man in his thirties or forties with active or convalescent COVID-19. The chain couples TRBV5-1 to TRBJ2-2; TRBD1 matches at 9 bases. The specimen was peripheral blood. CDR3 in amino acids: CASSWTGVGTGELFF. The CDR3, as DNA: TGCGCCAGCAGTTGGACAGGGGTCGGCACCGGGGAGCTGTTTTTT.